This T cell receptor (beta chain) comes out of a study of blood T cell repertoires in COVID-19. Libraries were prepared by immunoSEQ multiplex PCR; TCRdb keeps only in-frame clonotypes and omits some of them. Found here are some 360,000 clones, roughly 90% of them singletons; the top ten hold over 3.5%. What was sequenced was peripheral blood. This TCR was sampled from a woman aged 55-70 years with COVID-19, enrolled during active disease.

Written as DNA, the CDR3 is TGTGCCAGCTCATCAACCTTGACAGGCGGGGGGGCGGATACGCAGTATTTT. Amino acids: CASSSTLTGGGADTQYF. This chain uses TRBV18 with TRBJ2-3; the match to TRBD2 covers 9 bases. The CDR3 totals 17 residues. V trimming: 5 bases; J trimming: 6 bases; junction bases outside the gene matches: 15. Germline assignment: CDR1 KGHSH and CDR2 LQKENI. Full variable domain (rest looked up from reference TRBV18 and TRBJ2-3): NAGVMQNPRHLVRRRGQEARLRCSPMKGHSHVYWYRQLPEEGLKFMVYLQKENIIDESGMPKERFSAEFPKEGPSILRIQQVVRGDSAAYFCASSSTLTGGGADTQYFGPGTRLTVL.